Described below is a single T cell receptor (beta chain) sequence and its context. The antigen is not known. The CDR3 consists of 16 residues. The germline CDR1 and CDR2 sequences are DFQATT and SNEGSKA (reference sequence). V was clipped by 1 base and J by 5 bases, with 17 bases between them. Treatment reported: roughly ten-day PBMC culture with coronavirus spike peptide pools or control peptides (ViraFEST assay). Peptide pools at approximately 9.9 ug/ml and IL-2 at around 10 IU/ml were added to cultures of 1.5 million to 2.5 million PBMCs per well. The authors replaced half the medium with fresh IL-2 medium on days 3 and 7. Sequencing of cultured CD4+ T cell DNA used the Oncomine TCR Beta short-read assay. TCRdb analysed the PCR reads with MiXCR anew, one entry per CDR3 protein. The table records roughly 14,000 distinct CDR3 sequences, less than 50% of them present only once. These data originate in a study of vaccination and CD4 T cells after COVID-19. Study overall: Six men and four women formed the convalescents, two being Hispanic. Collection of post-COVID samples occurred a median roughly 110 days after diagnosis, spanning a range of 35 to 161.

The clonotype was recovered from a human donor with COVID-19. What was sequenced was cultured CD4+ T cells from blood. The chain carries TRBV20-1 and TRBJ1-4; D possibly corresponds to TRBD1 (6 bases). The CDR3 coding sequence is TGCAGTGCTAGAGTCGGTGGACAGCGGAGAAATGAAAAACTGTTTTTT. Its protein product is CSARVGGQRRNEKLFF.